This TCR beta chain emerged from a study of T cell responses to AZD1222 COVID-19 vaccine. The overall study: Second-dose groups at about 4 or about 12 weeks were pooled. The study, taken as a whole, reports: Spike-specific TCR breadth rose after two AZD1222 doses, and depth rose as well. Among vaccine-associated CD4 TCRs, coverage spanned spike, with dominance at 160-218 and 743-854.

Comments on this clone: Antigen specificity is unknown.

This table comes from immunoSEQ multiplex PCR, and its TCRdb copy is limited to in-frame clones, with some not included. The sample has over 130,000 clones; less than 95% are singletons. Sequenced material: peripheral blood, taken on day 0 of AZD1222 vaccination. This clonotype was sampled from an adult in good health.

DNA of the CDR3: TGTGCCAGCAGCCCATGGGGACAGCAAGAGACCCAGTACTTC. Translated: CASSPWGQQETQYF. V gene TRBV3-1 (or the pseudogene TRBV3-2) combines with J gene TRBJ2-5, with 7 bases fitting TRBD1. This CDR3 comprises 14 residues. CDR1 and CDR2 (germline): LGHDT, YNNKEL (reference sequence). The V gene end was trimmed by 4 bases and the J gene end by 2 bases; junction bases not matched to a gene: 4.